A selection of T cell receptor beta chains follows, all from one sample in a study of T cell responses to AZD1222 COVID-19 vaccine. TCRdb's copy holds only in-frame clones and misses some; the assay was immunoSEQ multiplex PCR. This repertoire shows some 170,000 clones, roughly 92% found once; its top ten account for over 1.5%. The sample consisted of peripheral blood, taken 28 days after the second AZD1222 dose. These TCRs come from an adult who received the AZD1222 COVID-19 vaccine. The CDR3 runs from the conserved cysteine through the conserved F or W. The D gene is left open where the match is weak. The size of a clone is reported for some rows only, either as once, few or many, or as a class for expanded clones.

.	TRBD2	TRBV9	TRBJ2-3	CASSAALAGGTQYF	TGTGCCAGCAGCGCAGCGCTAGCGGGAGGAACGCAGTATTTT
once	.	TRBV28	TRBJ1-2	CASSFQGVSYGYTF	TGTGCCAGCAGTTTCCAGGGTGTAAGCTATGGCTACACCTTC
.	.	TRBV19	TRBJ1-5	CASSLQVLQPQHF	TGTGCCAGTAGTTTACAGGTTCTTCAGCCCCAGCATTTT
.	TRBD2	TRBV10-2	TRBJ2-6	CASSRSGRGANVLTF	TGCGCCAGCAGTCGTAGCGGGAGGGGGGCCAACGTCCTGACTTTC
.	TRBD2	TRBV6-5	TRBJ2-5	CAEAEGGRETQYF	TGTGCCGAGGCGGAGGGAGGGAGGGAGACCCAGTACTTC
.	.	TRBV7-2	TRBJ1-1	CASSFQGMNTEAFF	TGTGCCAGCAGCTTCCAGGGTATGAACACTGAAGCTTTCTTT
.	.	TRBV7-2	TRBJ1-2	CASSERWPDRDGYTF	TGTGCCAGCAGTGAGAGGTGGCCGGACAGAGATGGCTACACCTTC
.	.	TRBV24-1	TRBJ2-2	CATSDSHRHTGELFF	TGTGCCACCAGTGATTCCCACCGGCACACCGGGGAGCTGTTTTTT
.	.	TRBV4-2	TRBJ2-1	CASSQARGGNEQFF	TGTGCCAGCAGCCAAGCCAGGGGCGGCAATGAGCAGTTCTTC
.	TRBD2	TRBV7-6	TRBJ2-7	CASSPGLAGGNEQYF	TGTGCCAGCAGCCCGGGACTAGCGGGCGGGAACGAGCAGTACTTC
.	TRBD2	TRBV11-2	TRBJ2-3	CASSLSRRGGNTDTQYF	TGTGCCAGCAGCTTATCCCGGCGCGGGGGGAACACAGATACGCAGTATTTT
few	.	TRBV11-3	TRBJ1-1	CASSLAGGKAFF	TGTGCCAGCAGCTTAGCGGGAGGGAAAGCTTTCTTT
.	.	TRBV3-1/TRBV3-2	TRBJ1-5	CASSQASGAGSNQPQHF	TGTGCCAGCAGCCAAGCTTCAGGGGCTGGGAGCAATCAGCCCCAGCATTTT
.	.	TRBV7-2	TRBJ2-7	CASSPVGVSLAGEQYF	TGTGCCAGCAGCCCCGTTGGCGTGTCTTTAGCAGGCGAGCAGTACTTC
.	.	TRBV19	TRBJ1-2	CASSFGQTDNYGYTF	TGTGCCAGTAGTTTCGGACAGACGGATAACTATGGCTACACCTTC
.	.	TRBV6-5	TRBJ2-6	CASSYSHGGLNVLTF	TGTGCCAGCAGTTATTCCCATGGCGGCCTCAACGTCCTGACTTTC
.	.	TRBV25-1	TRBJ2-3	CASSEPGRATDTQYF	TGTGCCAGCAGTGAACCAGGACGGGCCACAGATACGCAGTATTTT
.	.	TRBV11-2	TRBJ2-7	CASSLERGASYEQYF	TGTGCCAGCAGCTTAGAGCGGGGTGCCTCCTACGAGCAGTACTTC
.	TRBD1	TRBV27	TRBJ2-3	CASSTRTGQGADTQYF	TGTGCCAGCAGCACCCGGACCGGACAGGGGGCGGATACGCAGTATTTT
.	.	TRBV6-2/TRBV6-3	TRBJ1-1	CASSYSREPLNTEAFF	TGTGCCAGCAGTTACAGCAGGGAGCCTCTGAACACTGAAGCTTTCTTT
once	.	TRBV5-4	TRBJ1-2	CASSPEAGSNYGYTF	TGTGCCAGCAGTCCCGAGGCAGGGAGTAACTATGGCTACACCTTC
.	.	TRBV2	TRBJ2-5	CASRRSEQETQYF	TGTGCCAGTCGAAGAAGCGAGCAAGAGACCCAGTACTTC
.	.	TRBV25-1	TRBJ1-6	CASSDSSGNSPLHF	TGTGCCAGCAGTGATAGTAGCGGTAATTCACCCCTCCACTTT
.	TRBD1	TRBV2	TRBJ1-4	CATTGGGDEKLFF	TGTGCCACTACAGGGGGAGGCGATGAAAAACTGTTTTTT
.	.	TRBV7-2	TRBJ2-7	CASSPREGQGGAYEQYF	TGTGCCAGCAGCCCCCGGGAGGGACAGGGAGGGGCCTACGAGCAGTACTTC
once	.	TRBV5-6	TRBJ1-4	CASSLGQSGEKLFF	TGTGCCAGCAGCTTGGGACAGTCGGGGGAAAAACTGTTTTTT
.	.	TRBV12-3/TRBV12-4	TRBJ2-5	CASRDHGQETQYF	TGTGCCAGCAGGGACCACGGCCAAGAGACCCAGTACTTC
.	TRBD2	TRBV19	TRBJ2-3	CASSMTSGLTDTQYF	TGTGCCAGTAGTATGACTAGCGGACTCACAGATACGCAGTATTTT
.	.	TRBV5-6	TRBJ1-5	CASSLGGAPNQPQHF	TGTGCCAGCAGCTTAGGAGGGGCCCCCAATCAGCCCCAGCATTTT
.	TRBD1	TRBV29-1	TRBJ1-2	CSVGDSVNYGYTF	TGCAGCGTGGGGGACAGTGTTAACTATGGCTACACCTTC
.	.	TRBV7-9	TRBJ1-4	CASSLVVRSTNEKLFF	TGTGCCAGCAGCTTAGTAGTCAGGAGTACTAATGAAAAACTGTTTTTT
.	TRBD2	TRBV7-9	TRBJ2-3	CASSNRDYTDTQYF	TGTGCCAGCAGCAACCGGGACTACACAGATACGCAGTATTTT
.	.	TRBV3-1/TRBV3-2	TRBJ2-7	CASSRLGQRYEQYF	TGTGCCAGCAGCCGCCTTGGACAGCGCTACGAGCAGTACTTC